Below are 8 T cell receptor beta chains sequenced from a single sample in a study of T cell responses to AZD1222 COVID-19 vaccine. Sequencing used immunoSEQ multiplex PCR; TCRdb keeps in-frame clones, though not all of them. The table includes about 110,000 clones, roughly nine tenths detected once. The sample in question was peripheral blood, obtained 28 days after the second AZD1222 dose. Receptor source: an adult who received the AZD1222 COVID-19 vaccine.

CDR3 amino acids: CATRPPPGLTSGAYNEQFF. CDR3 nucleotide sequence: TGTGCCACCCGCCCGCCCCCGGGACTAACCTCGGGGGCCTACAATGAGCAGTTCTTC. The chain joins TRBV28 to TRBJ2-1; 7 bases agree with TRBD2. With 10 bases clipped from V and 2 bases from J, the junction kept 23 bases outside the gene matches. Germline V gene data show CDR1 as MDHEN and CDR2 as SYDVKM. This CDR3 contains 19 residues. Variable domain in full (rest from reference TRBV28 and TRBJ2-1): DVKVTQSSRYLVKRTGEKVFLECVQDMDHENMFWYRQDPGLGLRLIYFSYDVKMKEKGDIPEGYSVSREKKERFSLILESASTNQTSMYLCATRPPPGLTSGAYNEQFFGPGTRLTVL.

The CDR3 region is CASRGEFVYGYTF. In DNA form, the CDR3 reads TGCGCCAGCAGGGGGGAATTTGTCTATGGCTACACCTTC. V and J are TRBV10-2 and TRBJ1-2; possibly TRBD1 for D (5 bases). The V gene lost 6 bases and the J gene lost 4 bases, with 12 bases spanning the gap. The CDR3 is 13 residues long. CDR1 and CDR2 (germline): WSHSY, SAAADI.

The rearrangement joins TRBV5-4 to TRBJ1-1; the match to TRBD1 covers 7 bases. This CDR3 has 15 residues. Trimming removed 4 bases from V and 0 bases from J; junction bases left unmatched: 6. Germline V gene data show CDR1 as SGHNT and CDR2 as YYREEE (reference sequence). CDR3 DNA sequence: TGTGCCAGCAGCCCGCCGGACAGGTTGAACACTGAAGCTTTCTTT. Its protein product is CASSPPDRLNTEAFF.

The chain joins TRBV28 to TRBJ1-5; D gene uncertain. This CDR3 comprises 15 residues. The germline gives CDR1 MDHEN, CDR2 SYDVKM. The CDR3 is CATLSGYSSNQPQHF. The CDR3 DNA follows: TGTGCTACTCTTAGCGGCTACTCTAGCAATCAGCCCCAGCATTTT.

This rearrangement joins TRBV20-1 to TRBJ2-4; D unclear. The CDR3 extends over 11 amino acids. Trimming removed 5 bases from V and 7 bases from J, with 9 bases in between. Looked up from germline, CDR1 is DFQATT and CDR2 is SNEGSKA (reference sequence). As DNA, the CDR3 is TGCAGTGCTGGGCTGGGGAACATTCAGTACTTC. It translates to CSAGLGNIQYF.

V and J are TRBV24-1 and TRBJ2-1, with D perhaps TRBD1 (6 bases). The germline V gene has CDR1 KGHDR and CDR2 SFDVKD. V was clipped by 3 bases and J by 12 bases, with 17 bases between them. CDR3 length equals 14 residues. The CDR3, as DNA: TGTGCCACCAGTGATCCCGGACAGTCTTTCACGCAGTTCTTC. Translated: CATSDPGQSFTQFF.

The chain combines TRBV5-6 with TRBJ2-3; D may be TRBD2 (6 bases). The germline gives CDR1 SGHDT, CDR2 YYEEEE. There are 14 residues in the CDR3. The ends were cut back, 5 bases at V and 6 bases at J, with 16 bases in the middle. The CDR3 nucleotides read TGTGCCAGCAGTCGCCTGGGGGGAGGCGATACGCAGTATTTT. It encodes CASSRLGGGDTQYF.

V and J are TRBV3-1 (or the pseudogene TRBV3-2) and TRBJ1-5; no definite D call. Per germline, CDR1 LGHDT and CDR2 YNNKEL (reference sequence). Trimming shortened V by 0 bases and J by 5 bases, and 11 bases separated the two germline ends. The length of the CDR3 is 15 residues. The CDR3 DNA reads TGTGCCAGCAGCCAAGACGGGCACGCATATCAGCCCCAGCATTTT. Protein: CASSQDGHAYQPQHF.